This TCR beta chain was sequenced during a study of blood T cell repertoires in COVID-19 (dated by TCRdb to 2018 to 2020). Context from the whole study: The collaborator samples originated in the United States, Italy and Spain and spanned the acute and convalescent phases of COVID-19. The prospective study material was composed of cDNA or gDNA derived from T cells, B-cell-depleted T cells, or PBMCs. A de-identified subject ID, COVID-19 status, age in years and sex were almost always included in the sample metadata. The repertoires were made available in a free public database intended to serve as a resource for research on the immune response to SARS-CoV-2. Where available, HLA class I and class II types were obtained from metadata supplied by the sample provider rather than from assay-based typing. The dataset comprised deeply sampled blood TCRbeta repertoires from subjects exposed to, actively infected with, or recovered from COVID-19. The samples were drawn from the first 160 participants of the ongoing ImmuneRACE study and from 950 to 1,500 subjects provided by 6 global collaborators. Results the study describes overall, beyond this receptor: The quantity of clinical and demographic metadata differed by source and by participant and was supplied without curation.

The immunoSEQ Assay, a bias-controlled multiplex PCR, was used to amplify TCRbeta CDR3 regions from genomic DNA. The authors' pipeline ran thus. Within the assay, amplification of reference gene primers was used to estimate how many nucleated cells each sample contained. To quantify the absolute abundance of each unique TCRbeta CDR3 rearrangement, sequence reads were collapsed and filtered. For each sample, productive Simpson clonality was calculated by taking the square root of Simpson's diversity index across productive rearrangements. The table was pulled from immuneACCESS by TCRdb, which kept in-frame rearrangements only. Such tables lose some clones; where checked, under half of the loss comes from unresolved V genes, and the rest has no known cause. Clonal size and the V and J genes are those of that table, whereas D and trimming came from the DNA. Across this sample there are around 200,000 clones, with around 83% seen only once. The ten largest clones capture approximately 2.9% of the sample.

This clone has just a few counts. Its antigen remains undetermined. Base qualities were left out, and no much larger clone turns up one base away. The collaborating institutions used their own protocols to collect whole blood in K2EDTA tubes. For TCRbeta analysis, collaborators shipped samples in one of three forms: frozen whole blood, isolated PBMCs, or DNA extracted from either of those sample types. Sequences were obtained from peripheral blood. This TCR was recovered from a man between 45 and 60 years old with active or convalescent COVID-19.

The CDR3 reads as follows: CASSSLGGSIQPQHF. The DNA is TGTGCCAGCAGTTCCTTGGGGGGTTCGATACAGCCCCAGCATTTT. The chain was built from TRBV27 and TRBJ1-5, with TRBD1 tentatively as D gene (5 bases match). The junction carries 17 bases between V and J, which are trimmed by 4 bases and 7 bases respectively. Spanning cysteine to phenylalanine, the CDR3 consists of 15 amino acids. This entry keeps only the CDR3 DNA: 45 bases, framed from base 1. CDR1 and CDR2 were assigned from the germline V gene (reference sequence) as MNHEY and SMNVEV.